One sample yielded the 2 T cell receptor beta chains listed below, sequenced in a study of CD8+ T cells in alopecia areata. Following RNA extraction, reverse transcription yielded cDNA that acted as the sequencing template. This table comes from immunoSEQ multiplex PCR, and its TCRdb copy is limited to in-frame clones, with some not included. The sample has a few hundred thousand clones; roughly two thirds are singletons. The sample consisted of CD4+ T cells sorted from blood, taken at week 0. The receptors come from a human donor with alopecia areata.

V usage is TRBV5-1 and J usage is TRBJ2-3; no firm D call. The CDR3 has 14 residues. V gave up 0 bases and J gave up 2 bases, with 7 bases separating them. CDR1 and CDR2 from the germline V gene are SGHRS and YFSETQ. CDR3 coding DNA: TGCGCCAGCAGCTTGGAGGCTCCCACAGATACGCAGTATTTT. It yields the protein CASSLEAPTDTQYF. The full variable domain, rest sourced from reference TRBV5-1 and TRBJ2-3, is KAGVTQTPRYLIKTRGQQVTLSCSPISGHRSVSWYQQTPGQGLQFLFEYFSETQRNKGNFPGRFSGRQFSNSRSEMNVSTLELGDSALYLCASSLEAPTDTQYFGPGTRLTVL.

The chain recombines TRBV29-1 with TRBJ2-5; 11 bases line up with TRBD1. Germline CDR1 is SQVTM and CDR2 is ANQGSEA. The CDR3 covers 13 residues. V gave up 7 bases and J gave up 4 bases; unmatched junction bases: 5. CDR3 in amino acids: CSAGGQGVETQYF. The CDR3 DNA sequence: TGCAGCGCAGGGGGACAGGGGGTAGAGACCCAGTACTTC.